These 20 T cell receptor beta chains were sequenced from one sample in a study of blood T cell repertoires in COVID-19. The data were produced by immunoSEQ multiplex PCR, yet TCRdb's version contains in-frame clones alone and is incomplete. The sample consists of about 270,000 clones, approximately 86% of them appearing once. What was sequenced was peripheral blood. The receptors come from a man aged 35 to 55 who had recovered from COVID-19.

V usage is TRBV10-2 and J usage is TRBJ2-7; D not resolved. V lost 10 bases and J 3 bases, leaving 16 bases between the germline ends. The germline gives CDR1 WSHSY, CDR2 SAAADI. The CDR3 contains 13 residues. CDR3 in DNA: TGCGCCATCTTGTCCCTACCGAACTACGAGCAGTACTTC. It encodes CAILSLPNYEQYF.

The CDR3 is CASRGGTQGTYGYTF. The CDR3, as DNA: TGTGCCAGCAGAGGTGGTACACAGGGCACCTATGGCTACACCTTC. This rearrangement joins TRBV7-9 to TRBJ1-2; TRBD1 might be the D (6 bases). V gave up 6 bases and J gave up 4 bases, with 18 bases separating them. The CDR3 loop spans 15 amino acids. CDR1 and CDR2 (germline): SEHNR, FQNEAQ (reference sequence).

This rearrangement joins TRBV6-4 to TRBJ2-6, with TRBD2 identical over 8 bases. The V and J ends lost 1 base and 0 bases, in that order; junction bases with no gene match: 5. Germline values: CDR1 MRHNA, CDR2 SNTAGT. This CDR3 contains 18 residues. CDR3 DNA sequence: TGTGCCAGCAGTGACTTCGGCGGGGGGAGCTCTGGGGCCAACGTCCTGACTTTC. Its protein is CASSDFGGGSSGANVLTF.

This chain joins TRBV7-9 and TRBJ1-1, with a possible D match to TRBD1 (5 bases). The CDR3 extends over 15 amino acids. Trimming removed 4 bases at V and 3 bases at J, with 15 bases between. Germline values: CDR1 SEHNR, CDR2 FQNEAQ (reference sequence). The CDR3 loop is CASSSIGAHDTEAFF. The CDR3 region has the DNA TGTGCCAGCAGCTCCATTGGGGCGCACGACACTGAAGCTTTCTTT.

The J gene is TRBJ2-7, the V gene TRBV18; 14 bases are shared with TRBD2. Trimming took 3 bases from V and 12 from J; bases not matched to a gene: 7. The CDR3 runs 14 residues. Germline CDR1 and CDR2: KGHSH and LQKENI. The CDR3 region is CASSPGTSGSQPYF. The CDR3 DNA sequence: TGTGCCAGCTCACCGGGGACTAGCGGGAGTCAGCCGTACTTC. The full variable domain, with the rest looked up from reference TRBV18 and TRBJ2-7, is NAGVMQNPRHLVRRRGQEARLRCSPMKGHSHVYWYRQLPEEGLKFMVYLQKENIIDESGMPKERFSAEFPKEGPSILRIQQVVRGDSAAYFCASSPGTSGSQPYFGPGTRLTVT.

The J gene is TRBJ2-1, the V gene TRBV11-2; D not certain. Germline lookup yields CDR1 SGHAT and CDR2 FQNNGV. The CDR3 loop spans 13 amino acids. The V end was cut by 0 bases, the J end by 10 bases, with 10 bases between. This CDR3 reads CASSLDPGGEQFF. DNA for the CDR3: TGTGCCAGCAGCTTAGACCCGGGTGGCGAGCAGTTCTTC.

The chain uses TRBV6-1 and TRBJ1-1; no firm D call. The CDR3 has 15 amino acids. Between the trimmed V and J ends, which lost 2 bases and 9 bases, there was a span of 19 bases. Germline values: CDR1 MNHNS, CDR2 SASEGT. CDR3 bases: TGTGCCAGCAGTGAACGGGGATTAAGGACCCATAAAGCTTTCTTT. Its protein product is CASSERGLRTHKAFF.

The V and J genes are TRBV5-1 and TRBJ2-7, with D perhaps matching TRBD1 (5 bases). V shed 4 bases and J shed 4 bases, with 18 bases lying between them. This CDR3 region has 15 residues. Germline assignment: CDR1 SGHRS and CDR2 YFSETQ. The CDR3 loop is CASSERGEVGYEQYF. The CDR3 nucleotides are TGCGCCAGCAGCGAAAGGGGCGAAGTGGGGTACGAGCAGTACTTC.

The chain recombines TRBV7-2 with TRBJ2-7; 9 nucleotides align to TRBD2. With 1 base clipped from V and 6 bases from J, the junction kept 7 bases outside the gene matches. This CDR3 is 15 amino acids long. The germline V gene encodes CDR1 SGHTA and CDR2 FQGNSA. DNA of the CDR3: TGTGCCAGCAGCTTAGGTAGCGGGGGTTCGGCCGAGCAGTACTTC. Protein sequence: CASSLGSGGSAEQYF.

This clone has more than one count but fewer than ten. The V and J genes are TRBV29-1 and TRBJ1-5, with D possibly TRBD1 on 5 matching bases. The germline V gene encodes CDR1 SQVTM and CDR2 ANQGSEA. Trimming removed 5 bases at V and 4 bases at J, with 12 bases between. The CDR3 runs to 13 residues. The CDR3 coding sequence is TGCAGCGTTAGCTTGGGGCCTAATCAGCCCCAGCATTTT. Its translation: CSVSLGPNQPQHF.

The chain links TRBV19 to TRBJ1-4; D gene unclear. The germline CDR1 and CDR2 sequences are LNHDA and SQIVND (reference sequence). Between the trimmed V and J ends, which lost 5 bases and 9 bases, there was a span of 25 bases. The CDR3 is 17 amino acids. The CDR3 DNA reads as TGTGCCAGTAGTCACGGGATAGAGAGAAGGCTAGTCAAAAAACTGTTTTTT. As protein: CASSHGIERRLVKKLFF.

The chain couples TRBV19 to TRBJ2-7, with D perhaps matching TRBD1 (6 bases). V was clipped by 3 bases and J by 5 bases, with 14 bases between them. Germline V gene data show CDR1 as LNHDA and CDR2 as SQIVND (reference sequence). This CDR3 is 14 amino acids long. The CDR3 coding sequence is TGTGCCAGTAGTATCGCACAGGGCCCTAACGAGCAGTACTTC. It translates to CASSIAQGPNEQYF.

This CDR3 is CASMARSSYNEQFF. The CDR3 DNA reads TGTGCCAGTATGGCTAGGTCCTCCTACAATGAGCAGTTCTTC. This chain connects TRBV19 to TRBJ2-1; no clear D gene. V was pared by 7 bases and J by 0 bases, with 10 bases between. Germline CDR1 and CDR2: LNHDA and SQIVND (reference sequence). This CDR3 comprises 14 residues.

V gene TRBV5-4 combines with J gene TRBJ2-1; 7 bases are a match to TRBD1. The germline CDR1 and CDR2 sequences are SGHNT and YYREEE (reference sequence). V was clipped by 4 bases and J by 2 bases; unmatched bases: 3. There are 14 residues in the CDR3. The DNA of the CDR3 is TGTGCCAGCAGCAGGGGGACAGCCTACAATGAGCAGTTCTTC. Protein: CASSRGTAYNEQFF.

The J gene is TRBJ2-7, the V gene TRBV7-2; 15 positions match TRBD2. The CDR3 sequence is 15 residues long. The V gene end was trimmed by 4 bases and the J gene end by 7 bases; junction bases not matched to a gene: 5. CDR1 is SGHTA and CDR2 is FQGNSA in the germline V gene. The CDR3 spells CASSSGTSGRWEQYF. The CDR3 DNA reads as TGTGCCAGCAGCTCCGGGACTAGCGGGAGGTGGGAGCAGTACTTC.

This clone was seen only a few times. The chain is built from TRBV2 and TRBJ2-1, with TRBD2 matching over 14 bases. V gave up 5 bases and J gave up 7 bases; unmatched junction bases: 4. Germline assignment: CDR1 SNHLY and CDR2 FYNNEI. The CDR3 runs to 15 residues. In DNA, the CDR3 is TGTGCCAGCAGTAAGGGACTAGCGGGAGCAAATGAGCAGTTCTTC. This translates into CASSKGLAGANEQFF. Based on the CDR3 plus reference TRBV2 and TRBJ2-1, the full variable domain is EPEVTQTPSHQVTQMGQEVILRCVPISNHLYFYWYRQILGQKVEFLVSFYNNEISEKSEIFDDQFSVERPDGSNFTLKIRSTKLEDSAMYFCASSKGLAGANEQFFGPGTRLTVL.

CDR3 nucleotides: TGTGCCAGCAGCCTAGACAGTAATCAGCCCCAGCATTTT. Translating it yields CASSLDSNQPQHF. V and J are TRBV7-8 and TRBJ1-5, with a tentative D call TRBD1 (5 bases). The germline gives CDR1 SGHVS, CDR2 FQNEAQ. The CDR3 contains 13 residues. V was clipped by 5 bases and J by 4 bases, with 9 bases between them.

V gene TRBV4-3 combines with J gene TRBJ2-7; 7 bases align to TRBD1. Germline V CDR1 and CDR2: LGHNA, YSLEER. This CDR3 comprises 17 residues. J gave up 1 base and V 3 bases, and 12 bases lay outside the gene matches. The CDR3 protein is CASSQDRTGARSYEQYF. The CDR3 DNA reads TGCGCCAGCAGCCAGGACCGAACAGGGGCCCGTTCCTACGAGCAGTACTTC.

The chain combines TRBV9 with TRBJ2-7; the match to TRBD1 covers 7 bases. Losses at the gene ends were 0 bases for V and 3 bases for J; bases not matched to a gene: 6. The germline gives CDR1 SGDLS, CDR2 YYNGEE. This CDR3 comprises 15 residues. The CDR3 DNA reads TGTGCCAGCAGCGTAGCGGGGACAGTGAACTACGAGCAGTACTTC. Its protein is CASSVAGTVNYEQYF.

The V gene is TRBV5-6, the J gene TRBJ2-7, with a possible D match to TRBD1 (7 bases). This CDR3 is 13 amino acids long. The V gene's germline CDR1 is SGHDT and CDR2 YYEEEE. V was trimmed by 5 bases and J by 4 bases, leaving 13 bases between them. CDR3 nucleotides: TGTGCCAGCAGTGGTCAGGGGGGTTACGAGCAGTACTTC. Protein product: CASSGQGGYEQYF.